A single sample gave rise to the 22 T cell receptor beta chains below, sequenced in a study of monozygotic twins with inflammatory bowel disease. TCRdb reprocessed the 5' RACE reads, keeping one entry per CDR3 protein, no DNA. The sample has 150,000 to 200,000 distinct CDR3 sequences. Sequenced input: blood. The receptors were gathered from a human donor with ulcerative colitis or Crohn's disease, or a healthy co-twin of an affected twin (not recorded which).

The rearrangement links TRBV5-1 to TRBJ2-7; lacking DNA, the TRBD1 call made by TCRdb goes unchecked. The CDR3 is 15 residues long. The germline V gene has CDR1 SGHRS and CDR2 YFSETQ. This CDR3 reads CASSALQGSSYEQYF.

The gene calls are TRBV5-1 and TRBJ1-6; the TCRdb D gene call, TRBD1, has no DNA to confirm it. The V gene's germline CDR1 is SGHRS and CDR2 YFSETQ. The CDR3 has 15 residues. The CDR3 protein is CASSLQGLGNSPLHF.

The chain has TRBV7-2 and TRBJ2-5; TCRdb gives TRBD2 as the D gene, but with no DNA this cannot be confirmed. This CDR3 has 16 residues. The germline gives CDR1 SGHTA, CDR2 FQGNSA. The CDR3 region is CASSPWTSGAQETQYF.

The rearrangement uses TRBV5-1 and TRBJ1-3. Germline loops: CDR1 SGHRS, CDR2 YFSETQ. CDR3 length: 16 residues. The CDR3 is CASSLGSLVSGNTIYF.

V usage is TRBV4-2 and J usage is TRBJ2-1; TCRdb's D call of TRBD1 is untestable without DNA. The germline V gene has CDR1 LGHNA and CDR2 YNFKEQ. The CDR3 covers 16 residues. CDR3 region: CASSHSGTSSYNEQFF.

The rearrangement uses TRBV7-2 and TRBJ2-4; TCRdb returns TRBD2, unconfirmable since there is no DNA. This CDR3 has 15 amino acids. Germline V CDR1 and CDR2: SGHTA, FQGNSA. The CDR3 here is CASSRGAREGNIQYF.

The rearrangement links TRBV7-2 to TRBJ1-3. The CDR3 is 16 amino acids. Germline CDR1 reads SGHTA; CDR2 reads FQGNSA. The chain's CDR3 is CASSLGLSMTGNTIYF.

This chain joins TRBV2 and TRBJ1-5; TCRdb proposes TRBD1, but this gene call is untestable without DNA. Germline V lookup: CDR1 SNHLY, CDR2 FYNNEI. CDR3 length equals 14 residues. This chain's CDR3 is CASSRQGIGQPQHF.

CDR3 sequence reads: CSARDQQGVYNEQFF. The V gene is TRBV20-1, the J gene TRBJ2-1; TCRdb lists TRBD1, though no DNA is available to test this call. CDR3 length: 15 amino acids. Germline lookup yields CDR1 DFQATT and CDR2 SNEGSKA (reference sequence).

The CDR3 sequence: CSARVAGGGKETQYF. This chain links TRBV20-1 with TRBJ2-5; there is no DNA to check the TCRdb D call of TRBD2. The CDR3 extends over 15 amino acids. The germline gives CDR1 DFQATT, CDR2 SNEGSKA (reference sequence).

This chain connects TRBV19 to TRBJ2-1. The CDR3 covers 13 residues. Germline V lookup: CDR1 LNHDA, CDR2 SQIVND (reference sequence). This CDR3 reads CASSFSWDNEQFF.

The chain joins TRBV9 to TRBJ2-1. Germline V gene lookup returns CDR1 SGDLS and CDR2 YYNGEE. This CDR3 region has 13 residues. CDR3 loop: CASSIVLGNEQFF.

The V gene is TRBV20-1, the J gene TRBJ2-5. The CDR3 sequence is 12 residues long. The germline V gene encodes CDR1 DFQATT and CDR2 SNEGSKA (reference sequence). The CDR3 sequence is CSARDWWETQYF.

J is TRBJ2-7 and V is TRBV5-1. CDR3 length: 14 amino acids. The germline CDR1 and CDR2 sequences are SGHRS and YFSETQ. CDR3: CASSMTDQTYEQYF.

This rearrangement joins TRBV7-6 to TRBJ1-1. This CDR3 has 13 amino acids. CDR1 and CDR2 (germline): SGHVS, FNYEAQ. CDR3 residues: CASSFGENTEAFF.

V is TRBV5-1 and J is TRBJ2-7. CDR1 is SGHRS, CDR2 YFSETQ, per germline. This CDR3 is 12 amino acids long. The chain's CDR3 is CASKDQTYEQYF.

The chain carries TRBV5-6 and TRBJ2-1. The germline V gene encodes CDR1 SGHDT and CDR2 YYEEEE. This CDR3 has 14 amino acids. This CDR3 is CASSLWVDLLEQFF.

The genes are TRBV6-6 and TRBJ1-1; TCRdb selects TRBD1, and the lack of DNA leaves this call unchecked. The CDR3 length is 14 residues. CDR1 MNHNY and CDR2 SVGAGI come from the germline V gene (reference sequence). The CDR3 loop is CASNNRDRGTEAFF.

The chain is built from TRBV5-4 and TRBJ2-3; the TRBD1 assignment by TCRdb is unverifiable without DNA. Germline assignment: CDR1 SGHNT and CDR2 YYREEE (reference sequence). The CDR3 length is 14 residues. CDR3 in amino acids: CASSFGGGSDTQYF.

The chain carries TRBV6-5 and TRBJ2-7; the TCRdb call, TRBD1, lacks DNA for checking. The CDR3 extends over 16 amino acids. The germline V gene encodes CDR1 MNHEY and CDR2 SVGAGI. The chain's CDR3 is CASSYSTGAETYEQYF.

The rearrangement links TRBV5-1 to TRBJ1-1; TCRdb picks TRBD1, but there is no DNA to check that call. Germline V gene data show CDR1 as SGHRS and CDR2 as YFSETQ. This CDR3 comprises 13 residues. The CDR3 loop reads CASNLGQNTEAFF.

The rearrangement links TRBV9 to TRBJ2-1; the TCRdb D gene call, TRBD2, has no DNA to confirm it. From germline, CDR1 is SGDLS and CDR2 YYNGEE. CDR3 length: 15 amino acids. CDR3 in amino acids: CASSISGTSGNEQFF. Looking up the rest from reference TRBV9 and TRBJ2-1 gives the full variable domain: DSGVTQTPKHLITATGQRVTLRCSPRSGDLSVYWYQQSLDQGLQFLIQYYNGEERAKGNILERFSAQQFPDLHSELNLSSLELGDSALYFCASSISGTSGNEQFFGPGTRLTVL.